These T cell receptor beta chains were read from a single sample in a study of T cell responses to AZD1222 COVID-19 vaccine. This table comes from immunoSEQ multiplex PCR, and its TCRdb copy is limited to in-frame clones, with some not included. The data show over 100,000 clones, approximately 92% seen once. Here the sequenced sample was peripheral blood, taken on day 0 of AZD1222 vaccination. The receptor set was obtained from an adult in good health. The CDR3 runs from the conserved cysteine through the conserved F or W.

v_call cdr3_aa
TRBV19 CASSLTSYSNQPQHF
TRBV5-6 CASSLRGAATNEKLFF
TRBV6-6 CASQNPASGSYEQYF
TRBV7-2 CASSSQGGSSYEQYF
TRBV2 CASSEALQGAYTEAFF
TRBV7-7 CASSLATGTGDHEQYF
TRBV3-1/TRBV3-2 CASSSNTGSEKLFF
TRBV7-9 CASSPSLGTGGGYTF
TRBV28 CASSPTSGRAPDTQYF
TRBV6-6 CATNRRENTGELFF
TRBV7-9 CASSRWTSGSTDTQYF
TRBV7-6 CASSSREIAGFRNTEAFF
TRBV30 CASTRLAVQETQYF
TRBV7-9 CASSLWTANSNQPQHF
TRBV19 CASSIQPIDNEQFF
TRBV27 CASSLGRGTSNEKLFF
TRBV5-1 CASSSRGLATDTQYF
TRBV4-1 CASTPRGAPARTEAFF
TRBV27 CASTSALGQKFTF
TRBV7-2 CASSSRRGPYNEQFF
TRBV7-3 CASSLKPSSYNEQFF
TRBV9 CASSAGQVEEGSPLHF
TRBV28 CASSRLRENYGYTF
TRBV5-4 CASSLSSGRGKTDTQYF
TRBV5-4 CASSLSGLTNTGELFF
TRBV27 CASRTMGQSLTSPLHF
TRBV2 CASSSDRALGEKLFF
TRBV27 CASTGSGGTNYGYTF